The next 4 T cell receptor beta chains were all read from a single sample in a study of blood T cell repertoires in COVID-19. Data came from immunoSEQ multiplex PCR; TCRdb stores just in-frame clones and leaves some out. In the table there are more than 200,000 clones, under 95% of which are singletons. Specimen: PBMCs or T cells enriched from blood (not recorded which). The receptors derive from a woman younger than 35 who had recovered from COVID-19.

This clone has only one observation. The rearrangement links TRBV6-5 to TRBJ2-7; D not resolved. CDR1 and CDR2 from the germline V gene are MNHEY and SVGAGI. V was shortened by 0 bases and J by 7 bases, with 10 bases between the two germline ends. This CDR3 has 13 residues. In DNA form, the CDR3 reads TGTGCCAGCAGTTACTCTCGCCTACGTGAGCAGTACTTC. Translation gives CASSYSRLREQYF.

This clone was found once. V and J are TRBV6-5 and TRBJ2-3, with D possibly being TRBD1 (6 bases). Trimming removed 7 bases at V and 2 bases at J, with 10 bases between. This CDR3 contains 13 residues. The germline V gene has CDR1 MNHEY and CDR2 SVGAGI. The CDR3 coding sequence is TGTGCCAGCACCAGGGGACCCACAGATACGCAGTATTTT. Its protein product is CASTRGPTDTQYF.

This chain joins TRBV27 and TRBJ1-1; possibly TRBD1 for D (6 bases). There are 14 residues in the CDR3. Germline V gene data show CDR1 as MNHEY and CDR2 as SMNVEV (reference sequence). V lost 2 bases, J lost 0 bases, and 7 bases lay in between. DNA for the CDR3: TGTGCCAGCAGTTTACAGGGGATGAACACTGAAGCTTTCTTT. Residues: CASSLQGMNTEAFF.

The CDR3 reads CATSSGHRDPKNSPLHF. The CDR3 region has the DNA TGTGCCACCAGCTCGGGACATCGGGACCCCAAGAATTCACCCCTCCACTTT. This chain connects TRBV15 to TRBJ1-6; D possibly corresponds to TRBD1 (6 bases). V was trimmed by 5 bases and J by 7 bases, leaving 21 bases between them. Per the germline V gene, CDR1 is LNHNV and CDR2 is YYDKDF (reference sequence). The CDR3 extends over 17 amino acids.